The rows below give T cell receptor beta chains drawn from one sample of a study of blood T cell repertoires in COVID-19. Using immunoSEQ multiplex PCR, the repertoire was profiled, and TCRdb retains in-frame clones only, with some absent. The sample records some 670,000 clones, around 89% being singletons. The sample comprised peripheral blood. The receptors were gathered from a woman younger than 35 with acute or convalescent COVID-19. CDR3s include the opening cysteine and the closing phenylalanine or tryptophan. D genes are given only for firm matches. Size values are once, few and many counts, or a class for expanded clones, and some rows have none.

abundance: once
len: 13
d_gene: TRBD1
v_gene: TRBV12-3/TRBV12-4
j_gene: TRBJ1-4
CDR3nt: TGTGCCAGCAGCGACAGGGGGTATGAAAAACTGTTTTTT
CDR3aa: CASSDRGYEKLFF

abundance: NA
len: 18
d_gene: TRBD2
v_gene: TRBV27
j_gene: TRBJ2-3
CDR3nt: TGTGCCAGCAATAGGCCAATGACTAGCGGGGGGCCAGAAGATACGCAGTATTTT
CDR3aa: CASNRPMTSGGPEDTQYF

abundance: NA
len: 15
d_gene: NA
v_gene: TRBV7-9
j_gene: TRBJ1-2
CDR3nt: TGTGCCAGCAGTCCACAGCCGCAGGGATATAATGGCTACACCTTC
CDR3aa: CASSPQPQGYNGYTF

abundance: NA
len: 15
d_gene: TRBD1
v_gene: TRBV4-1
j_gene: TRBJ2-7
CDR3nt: TGCGCCAGCAGCCAAGAGGGCAGGGGGTCCTACGAGCAGTACTTC
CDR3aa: CASSQEGRGSYEQYF

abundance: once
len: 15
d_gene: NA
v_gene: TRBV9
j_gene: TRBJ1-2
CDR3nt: TGTGCCAGCAGCCGGCGAGGTAGGACATCTAATGGCTACACCTTC
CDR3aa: CASSRRGRTSNGYTF

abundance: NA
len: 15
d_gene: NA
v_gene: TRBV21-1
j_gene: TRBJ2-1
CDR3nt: TGTGCCAGCAGCAAAGCGGGGGGGCCCTACAATGAGCAGTTCTTC
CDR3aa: CASSKAGGPYNEQFF

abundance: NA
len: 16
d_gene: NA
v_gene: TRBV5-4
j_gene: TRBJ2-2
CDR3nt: TGTGCCAGCAGCTTGGGGGCCCGTTCGAACACCGGGGAGCTGTTTTTT
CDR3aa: CASSLGARSNTGELFF

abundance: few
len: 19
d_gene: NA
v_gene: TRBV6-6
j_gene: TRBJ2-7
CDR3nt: TGTGCCAGCAGTCGCCGCCCCCACACAGGGCCCCAAAACTCCTACGAGCAGTACTTC
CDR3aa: CASSRRPHTGPQNSYEQYF

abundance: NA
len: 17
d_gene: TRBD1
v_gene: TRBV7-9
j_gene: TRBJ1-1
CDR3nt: TGTGCCAGCAGCTTAGTAGGGGGCGCTGGGATGAACACTGAAGCTTTCTTT
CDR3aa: CASSLVGGAGMNTEAFF

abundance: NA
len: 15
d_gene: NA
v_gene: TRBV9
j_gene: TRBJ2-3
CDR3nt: TGTGCCAGCAGCGTAGAGGAGCGGGCCGCAGATACGCAGTATTTT
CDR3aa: CASSVEERAADTQYF

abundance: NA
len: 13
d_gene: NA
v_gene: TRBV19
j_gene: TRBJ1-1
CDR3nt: TGTGCCAGTAGTATAACCATTAGCACTGAAGCTTTCTTT
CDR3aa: CASSITISTEAFF

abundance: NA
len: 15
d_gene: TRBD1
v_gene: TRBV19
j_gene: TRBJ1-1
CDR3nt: TGTGCCAGTGATGAGGCAGGGACAGGGGGCACTGAAGCTTTCTTT
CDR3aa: CASDEAGTGGTEAFF

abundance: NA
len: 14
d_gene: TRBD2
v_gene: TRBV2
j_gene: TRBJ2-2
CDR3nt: TGTGCCAGCAGTGACCTAGCGGACACCGGGGAGCTGTTTTTT
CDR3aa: CASSDLADTGELFF

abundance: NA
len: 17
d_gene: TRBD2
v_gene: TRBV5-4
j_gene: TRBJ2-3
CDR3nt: TGTGCCAGCAGCTTGCCGGTAGCGGGGGGACCCACAGATACGCAGTATTTT
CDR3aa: CASSLPVAGGPTDTQYF

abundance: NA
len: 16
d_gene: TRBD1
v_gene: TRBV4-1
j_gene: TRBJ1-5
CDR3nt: TGCGCCAGCAGCCGAGGCCCGACAGGGCTCAATCAGCCCCAGCATTTT
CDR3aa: CASSRGPTGLNQPQHF

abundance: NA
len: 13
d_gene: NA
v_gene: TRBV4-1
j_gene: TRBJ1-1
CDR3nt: TGCGCCAGCAGCCAATCCGGTTTGTTTGAAGCTTTCTTT
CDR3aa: CASSQSGLFEAFF

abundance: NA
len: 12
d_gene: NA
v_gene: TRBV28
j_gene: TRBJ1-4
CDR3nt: TGTGCCAGCAGCTTAGGGTTAAGGGGGCTGTTTTTT
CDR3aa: CASSLGLRGLFF